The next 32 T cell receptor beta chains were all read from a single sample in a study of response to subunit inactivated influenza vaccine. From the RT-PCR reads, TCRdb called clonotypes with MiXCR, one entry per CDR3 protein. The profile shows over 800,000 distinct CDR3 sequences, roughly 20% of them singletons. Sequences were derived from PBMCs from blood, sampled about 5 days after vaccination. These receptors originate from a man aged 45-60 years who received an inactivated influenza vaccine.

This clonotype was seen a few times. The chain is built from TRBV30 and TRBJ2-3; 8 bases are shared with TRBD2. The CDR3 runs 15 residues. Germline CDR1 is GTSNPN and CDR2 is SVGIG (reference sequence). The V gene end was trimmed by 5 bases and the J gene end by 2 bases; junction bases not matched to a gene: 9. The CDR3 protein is CAWHGLAGLTDTQYF. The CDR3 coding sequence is TGTGCCTGGCACGGGTTAGCGGGACTCACAGATACGCAGTATTTT.

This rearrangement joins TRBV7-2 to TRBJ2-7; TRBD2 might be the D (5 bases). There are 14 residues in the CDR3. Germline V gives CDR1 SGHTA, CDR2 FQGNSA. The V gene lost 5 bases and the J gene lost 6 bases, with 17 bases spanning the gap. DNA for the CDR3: TGTGCCAGCAGCCCCGGTGGGAGTTTACGCGAGCAGTACTTC. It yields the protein CASSPGGSLREQYF.

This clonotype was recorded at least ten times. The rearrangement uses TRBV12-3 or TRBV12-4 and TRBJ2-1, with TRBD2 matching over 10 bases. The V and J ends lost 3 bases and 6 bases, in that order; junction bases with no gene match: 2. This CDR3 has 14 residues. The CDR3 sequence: CASSLGLASNEQFF. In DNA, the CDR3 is TGTGCCAGCAGTTTGGGACTAGCGTCCAATGAGCAGTTCTTC.

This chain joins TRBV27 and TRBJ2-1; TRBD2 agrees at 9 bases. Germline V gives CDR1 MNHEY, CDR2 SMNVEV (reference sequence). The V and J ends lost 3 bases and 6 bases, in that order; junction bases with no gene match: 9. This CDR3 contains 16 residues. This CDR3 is CASSLGREGLGNEQFF. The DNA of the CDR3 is TGTGCCAGCAGTTTGGGGCGGGAGGGCCTAGGCAATGAGCAGTTCTTC.

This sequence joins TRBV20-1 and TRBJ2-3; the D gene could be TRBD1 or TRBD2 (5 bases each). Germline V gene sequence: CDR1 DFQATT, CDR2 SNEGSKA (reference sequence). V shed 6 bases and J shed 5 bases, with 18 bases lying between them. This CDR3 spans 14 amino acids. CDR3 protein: CSALPGRVLDTQYF. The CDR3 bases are TGCAGTGCCCTGCCGGGGCGGGTACTAGATACGCAGTATTTT.

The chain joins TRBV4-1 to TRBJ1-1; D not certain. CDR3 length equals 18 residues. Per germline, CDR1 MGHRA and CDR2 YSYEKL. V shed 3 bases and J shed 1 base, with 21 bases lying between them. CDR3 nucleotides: TGCGCCAGCAGCCACGGGCGGGTGTCCTCCAGACCGAACACTGAAGCTTTCTTT. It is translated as CASSHGRVSSRPNTEAFF.

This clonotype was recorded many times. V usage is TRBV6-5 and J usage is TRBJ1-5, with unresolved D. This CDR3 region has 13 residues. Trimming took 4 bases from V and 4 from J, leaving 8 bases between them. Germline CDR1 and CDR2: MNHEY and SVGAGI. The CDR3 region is CASSSDGNQPQHF. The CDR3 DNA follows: TGTGCCAGCAGTTCGGACGGGAATCAGCCCCAGCATTTT.

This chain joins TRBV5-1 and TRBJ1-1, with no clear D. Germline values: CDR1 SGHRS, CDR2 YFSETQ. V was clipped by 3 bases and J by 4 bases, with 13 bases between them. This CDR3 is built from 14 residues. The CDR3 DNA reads TGCGCCAGCAGCTCCGGGGTGGTAGGCACTGAAGCTTTCTTT. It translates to CASSSGVVGTEAFF.

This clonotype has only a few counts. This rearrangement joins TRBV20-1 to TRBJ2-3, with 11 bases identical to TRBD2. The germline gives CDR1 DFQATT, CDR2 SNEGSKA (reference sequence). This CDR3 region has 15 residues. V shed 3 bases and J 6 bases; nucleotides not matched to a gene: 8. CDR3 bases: TGCAGTGCTAGCGGACTAGCGGGTGGATGGGATACGCAGTATTTT. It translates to CSASGLAGGWDTQYF.

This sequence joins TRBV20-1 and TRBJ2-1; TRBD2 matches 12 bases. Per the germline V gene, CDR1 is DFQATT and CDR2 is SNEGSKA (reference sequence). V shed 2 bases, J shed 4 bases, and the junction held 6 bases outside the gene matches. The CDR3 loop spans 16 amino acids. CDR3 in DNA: TGCAGTGCTAGATCCATGACTAGCGGGGGTTACAATGAGCAGTTCTTC. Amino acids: CSARSMTSGGYNEQFF.

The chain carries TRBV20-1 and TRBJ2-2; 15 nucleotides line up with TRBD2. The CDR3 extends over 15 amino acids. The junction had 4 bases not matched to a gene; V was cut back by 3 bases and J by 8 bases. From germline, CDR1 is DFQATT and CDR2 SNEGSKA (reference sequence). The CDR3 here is CSASPGTSGRGELFF. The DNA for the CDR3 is TGCAGTGCTAGTCCCGGGACTAGCGGGAGGGGGGAGCTGTTTTTT.

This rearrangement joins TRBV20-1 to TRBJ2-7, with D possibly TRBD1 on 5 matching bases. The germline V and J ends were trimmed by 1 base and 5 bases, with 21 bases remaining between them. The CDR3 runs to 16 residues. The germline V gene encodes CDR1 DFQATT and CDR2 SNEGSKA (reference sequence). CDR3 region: CSARGPILRGGDEQYF. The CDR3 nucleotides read TGCAGTGCTAGAGGACCTATTCTAAGGGGTGGCGACGAGCAGTACTTC.

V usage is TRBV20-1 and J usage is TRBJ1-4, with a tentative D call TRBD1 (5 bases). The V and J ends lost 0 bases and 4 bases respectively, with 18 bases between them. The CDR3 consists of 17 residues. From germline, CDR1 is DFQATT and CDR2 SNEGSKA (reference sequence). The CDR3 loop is CSAREDTRRQGNEKLFF. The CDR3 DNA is TGCAGTGCTAGAGAAGATACTCGACGGCAGGGTAATGAAAAACTGTTTTTT.

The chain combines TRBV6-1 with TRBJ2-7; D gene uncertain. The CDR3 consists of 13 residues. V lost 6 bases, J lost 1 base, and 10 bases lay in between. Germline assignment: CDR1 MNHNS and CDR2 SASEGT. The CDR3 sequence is CASRVGGSYEQYF. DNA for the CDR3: TGTGCCAGCAGGGTAGGCGGATCCTACGAGCAGTACTTC.

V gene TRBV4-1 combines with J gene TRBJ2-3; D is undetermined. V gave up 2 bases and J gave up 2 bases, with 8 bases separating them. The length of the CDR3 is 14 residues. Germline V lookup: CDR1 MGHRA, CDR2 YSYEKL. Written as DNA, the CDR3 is TGCGCCAGCAGCCAATCGAGAGTCACAGATACGCAGTATTTT. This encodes CASSQSRVTDTQYF.

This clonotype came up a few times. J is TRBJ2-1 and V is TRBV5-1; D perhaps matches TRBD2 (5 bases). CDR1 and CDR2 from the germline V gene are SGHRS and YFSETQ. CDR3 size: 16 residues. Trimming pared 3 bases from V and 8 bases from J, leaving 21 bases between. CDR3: CASSSFDEAGNDEQFF. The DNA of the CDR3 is TGCGCCAGCAGCTCCTTTGACGAGGCGGGTAACGATGAGCAGTTCTTC.

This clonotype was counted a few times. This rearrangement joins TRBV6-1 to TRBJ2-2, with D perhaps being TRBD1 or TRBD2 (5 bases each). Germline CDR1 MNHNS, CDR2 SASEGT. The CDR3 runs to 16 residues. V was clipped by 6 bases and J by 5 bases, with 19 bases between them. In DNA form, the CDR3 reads TGTGCCAGCAGGGAACCAGGGCGGGCGGTTACCGGGGAGCTGTTTTTT. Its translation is CASREPGRAVTGELFF.

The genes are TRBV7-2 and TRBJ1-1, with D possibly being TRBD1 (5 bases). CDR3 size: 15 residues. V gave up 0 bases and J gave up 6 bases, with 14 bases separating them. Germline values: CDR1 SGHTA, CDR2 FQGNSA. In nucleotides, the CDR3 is TGTGCCAGCAGCTTAGCGCTAATTGGGGGGGCTGAAGCTTTCTTT. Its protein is CASSLALIGGAEAFF.

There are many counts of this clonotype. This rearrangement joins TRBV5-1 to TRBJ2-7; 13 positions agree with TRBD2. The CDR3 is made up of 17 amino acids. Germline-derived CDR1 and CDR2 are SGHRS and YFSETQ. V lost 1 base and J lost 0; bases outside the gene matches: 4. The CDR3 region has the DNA TGCGCCAGCAGCTTGTCTAGGACTAGCGGGAGCTCCTACGAGCAGTACTTC. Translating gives CASSLSRTSGSSYEQYF.

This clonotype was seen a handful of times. CDR3 region: CASTSRRGHIYEQYF. CDR3 in DNA: TGTGCCAGCACATCTAGACGGGGACACATTTACGAGCAGTACTTC. The gene calls are TRBV6-1 and TRBJ2-7, with TRBD1 as a possible D gene (6 bases). The CDR3 runs to 15 residues. The ends were cut back, 7 bases at V and 4 bases at J, with 20 bases in the middle. Per germline, CDR1 MNHNS and CDR2 SASEGT.

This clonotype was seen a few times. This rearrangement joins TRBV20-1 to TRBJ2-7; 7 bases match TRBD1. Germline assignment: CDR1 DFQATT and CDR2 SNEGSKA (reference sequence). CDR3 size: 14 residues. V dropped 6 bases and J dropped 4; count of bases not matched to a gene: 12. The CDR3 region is CSARPYKQGYEQYF. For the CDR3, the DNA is TGCAGTGCCCGACCCTACAAACAGGGGTACGAGCAGTACTTC.

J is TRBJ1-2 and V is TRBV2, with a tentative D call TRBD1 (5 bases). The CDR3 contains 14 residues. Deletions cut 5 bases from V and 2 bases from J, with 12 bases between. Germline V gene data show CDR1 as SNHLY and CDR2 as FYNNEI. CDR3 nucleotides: TGTGCCAGCAGTCAAGGGACGGTGAACTATGGCTACACCTTC. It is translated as CASSQGTVNYGYTF.

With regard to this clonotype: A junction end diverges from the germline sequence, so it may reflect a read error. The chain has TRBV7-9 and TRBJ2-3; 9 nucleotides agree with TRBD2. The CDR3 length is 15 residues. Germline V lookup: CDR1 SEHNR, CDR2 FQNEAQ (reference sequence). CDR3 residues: CASSLSGSLTYTQYF. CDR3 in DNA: TGTGCCAGCAGCCTTAGCGGGAGCCTCACATATACGCAGTATTTT. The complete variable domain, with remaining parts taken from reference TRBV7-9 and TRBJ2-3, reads DTGVSQNPRHKITKRGQNVTFRCDPISEHNRLYWYRQTLGQGPEFLTYFQNEAQLEKSRLLSDRFSAERPKGSFSTLEIQRTEQGDSAMYLCASSLSGSLTYTQYFGPGTRLTVL.

The CDR3 sequence is CASQLTGSGTEAFF. The DNA of the CDR3 is TGTGCCAGCCAACTAACAGGGTCGGGCACTGAAGCTTTCTTT. The genes are TRBV7-2 and TRBJ1-1, with D perhaps matching TRBD1 (6 bases). Germline loops: CDR1 SGHTA, CDR2 FQGNSA. This CDR3 spans 14 amino acids. V was trimmed by 8 bases and J by 4 bases, leaving 17 bases between them.

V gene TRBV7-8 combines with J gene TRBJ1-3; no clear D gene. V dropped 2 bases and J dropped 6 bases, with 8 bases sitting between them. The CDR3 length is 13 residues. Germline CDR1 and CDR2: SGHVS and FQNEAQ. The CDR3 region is CASSLTKENTIYF. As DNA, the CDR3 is TGTGCCAGCAGCTTAACGAAAGAAAACACCATATATTTT.

CDR3 protein: CASSVDGRGTDTQYF. The CDR3 nucleotides read TGTGCCAGCAGCGTAGACGGGAGAGGAACAGATACGCAGTATTTT. The chain joins TRBV9 to TRBJ2-3; weak D call: TRBD2 (6 bases). V was pared by 0 bases and J by 3 bases, with 11 bases between. Germline CDR1 SGDLS, CDR2 YYNGEE. This CDR3 region has 15 residues.

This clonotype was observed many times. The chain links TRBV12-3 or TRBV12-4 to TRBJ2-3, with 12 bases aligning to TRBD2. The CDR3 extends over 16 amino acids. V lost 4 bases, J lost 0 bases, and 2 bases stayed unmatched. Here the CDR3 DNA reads TGTGCCAGCAGTTCGACTAGCGGGGGAAGCACAGATACGCAGTATTTT. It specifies CASSSTSGGSTDTQYF.

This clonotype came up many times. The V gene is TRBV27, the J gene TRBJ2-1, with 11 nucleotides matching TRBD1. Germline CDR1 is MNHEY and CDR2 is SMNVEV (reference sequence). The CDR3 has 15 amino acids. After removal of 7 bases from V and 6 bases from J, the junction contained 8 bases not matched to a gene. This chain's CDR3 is CASTPSGTGGNEQFF. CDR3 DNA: TGTGCCAGCACCCCAAGCGGGACAGGGGGCAATGAGCAGTTCTTC.

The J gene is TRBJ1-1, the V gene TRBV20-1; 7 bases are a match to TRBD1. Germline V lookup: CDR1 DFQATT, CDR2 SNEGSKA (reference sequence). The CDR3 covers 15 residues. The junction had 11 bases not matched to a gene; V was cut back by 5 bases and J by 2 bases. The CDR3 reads CSASAGTVINTEAFF. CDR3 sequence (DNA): TGCAGTGCTTCGGCCGGGACAGTAATTAACACTGAAGCTTTCTTT.

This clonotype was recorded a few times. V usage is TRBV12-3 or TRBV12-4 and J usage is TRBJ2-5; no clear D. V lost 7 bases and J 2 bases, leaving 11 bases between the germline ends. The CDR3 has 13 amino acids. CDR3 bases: TGTGCCAGCACCCCACAAGGGCAAGAGACCCAGTACTTC. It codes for CASTPQGQETQYF.

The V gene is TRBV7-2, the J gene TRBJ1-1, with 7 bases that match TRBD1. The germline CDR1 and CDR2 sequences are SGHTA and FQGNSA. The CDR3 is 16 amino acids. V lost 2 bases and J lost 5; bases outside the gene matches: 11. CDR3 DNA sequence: TGTGCCAGCAGCTTACCCCAGGGGGTGGGGGGGACTGAAGCTTTCTTT. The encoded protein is CASSLPQGVGGTEAFF.

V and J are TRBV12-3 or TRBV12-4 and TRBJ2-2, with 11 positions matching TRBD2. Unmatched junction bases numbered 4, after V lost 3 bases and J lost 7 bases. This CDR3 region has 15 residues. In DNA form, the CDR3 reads TGTGCCAGCAGTTTTGGGACTAGCGGATTCGGGGAGCTGTTTTTT. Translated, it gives CASSFGTSGFGELFF.